A single sample gave rise to the 2 T cell receptor beta chains below, sequenced in a study of blood T cell repertoires in COVID-19 (dated by TCRdb to about 2020). The library was generated by the immunoSEQ multiplex PCR assay. Entries here come from immuneACCESS through TCRdb and include only in-frame sequences with V and J called. Some clones fail to appear in such tables; in the studies checked, an unresolved V gene covers under half of the shortfall, and the cause of the remainder is unknown. This sample is represented by about 220,000 clones; less than 90% of them were singletons. Jointly, the top ten make up about 1.9% of the sample. The sample comprised peripheral blood. These receptors came from a man aged 40-55 years with active or convalescent COVID-19.

The chain has TRBV19 and TRBJ1-4, with TRBD1 identical over 9 bases. This CDR3 comprises 15 residues. V trimming: 6 bases; J trimming: 3 bases; junction bases outside the gene matches: 5. Germline-derived CDR1 and CDR2 are LNHDA and SQIVND (reference sequence). As DNA, the CDR3 is TGTGCCAGTAGGGACAGGGGTGGATCTAATGAAAAACTGTTTTTT. Translation: CASRDRGGSNEKLFF.

This clone appeared a single time. The rearrangement uses TRBV27 and TRBJ1-6, with D possibly being TRBD1 (5 bases). From germline, CDR1 is MNHEY and CDR2 SMNVEV (reference sequence). V dropped 4 bases and J dropped 8 bases, with 18 bases sitting between them. The CDR3 loop spans 16 amino acids. CDR3 region: CASSWAHGGRDSPLHF. In DNA form, the CDR3 reads TGTGCCAGCAGTTGGGCACACGGGGGAAGGGATTCACCCCTCCACTTT.